The 27 T cell receptor beta chains below all came from one sample that was sequenced in a study of shared clonotypes between healthy human individuals. Measured with immunoSEQ multiplex PCR; TCRdb has only the in-frame clones, and not every one. Of about a million clones in the sample, 60% to 80% are singletons; the top ten hold 0.89%. The specimen was memory CD4+ T cells from PBMCs. Noted subset: CD45RA-negative fraction. These receptors came from a man aged 18 to 30 in good health. Some clones in this sample may be carry-over from other donors' samples.

The chain carries TRBV29-1 and TRBJ2-3; D ambiguous. The CDR3 totals 16 residues. Germline CDR1 and CDR2: SQVTM and ANQGSEA. The V end was cut by 5 bases, the J end by 4 bases, with 22 bases between. CDR3 in DNA: TGCAGCGTTCGAGGACCCCGAGATGAGTCCCCAGATACGCAGTATTTT. As protein: CSVRGPRDESPDTQYF.

This clone occurred a few times. The chain uses TRBV27 and TRBJ1-1, with D possibly TRBD1 on 5 matching bases. Between the trimmed V and J ends, which lost 2 bases and 11 bases, there was a span of 15 bases. The V gene's germline CDR1 is MNHEY and CDR2 SMNVEV (reference sequence). The CDR3 is made up of 13 amino acids. The CDR3 DNA reads as TGTGCCAGCAGTTTAAACTCAGGGACGCGGGCTTTCTTT. This encodes CASSLNSGTRAFF.

A note on this clone: Other DNA sequences from this sample encode an identical CDR3 as well. V usage is TRBV2 and J usage is TRBJ2-5, with a possible D match to TRBD2 (5 bases). The germline CDR1 and CDR2 sequences are SNHLY and FYNNEI. With 3 bases removed from V and 1 base from J, the gap between germline ends came to 6 bases. The CDR3 is 13 amino acids. The DNA of the CDR3 is TGTGCCAGCAGTGACCGGGGCCAAGAGACCCAGTACTTC. Amino acids: CASSDRGQETQYF.

The rearrangement links TRBV28 to TRBJ1-1; tentative D call: TRBD1 (5 bases). Trimming took 10 bases from V and 4 from J, leaving 16 bases between them. The CDR3 covers 13 residues. Germline CDR1 reads MDHEN; CDR2 reads SYDVKM. The chain's CDR3 is CATFDAGGTEAFF. DNA for the CDR3: TGTGCCACCTTTGATGCCGGGGGCACTGAAGCTTTCTTT.

This chain joins TRBV6-1 and TRBJ2-1; perhaps TRBD1 as D (5 bases). CDR1 and CDR2 (germline): MNHNS, SASEGT. The V and J ends lost 6 bases and 7 bases respectively, with 22 bases between them. The CDR3 spans 16 residues. CDR3 residues: CASRETLGAKQNEQFF. DNA of the CDR3: TGTGCCAGCAGGGAAACGCTAGGGGCTAAACAAAATGAGCAGTTCTTC.

The J gene is TRBJ2-5, the V gene TRBV6-6; perhaps TRBD2 as D (6 bases). From germline, CDR1 is MNHNY and CDR2 SVGAGI (reference sequence). This CDR3 is built from 14 residues. The ends were cut back, 6 bases at V and 5 bases at J, with 16 bases in the middle. The CDR3 DNA reads TGTGCCAGCAGAACCGACCTTGGGAGGGAGACCCAGTACTTC. This sequence encodes CASRTDLGRETQYF.

The chain is built from TRBV18 and TRBJ2-7; unclear D gene. V lost 3 bases and J lost 2, with 11 bases in between. The V gene's germline CDR1 is KGHSH and CDR2 LQKENI. This CDR3 is 14 amino acids long. The CDR3 is CASSPAFGAYEQYF. The CDR3 nucleotides read TGTGCCAGCTCACCTGCTTTTGGGGCCTACGAGCAGTACTTC. Together with reference TRBV18 and TRBJ2-7, the CDR3 gives the full variable domain: NAGVMQNPRHLVRRRGQEARLRCSPMKGHSHVYWYRQLPEEGLKFMVYLQKENIIDESGMPKERFSAEFPKEGPSILRIQQVVRGDSAAYFCASSPAFGAYEQYFGPGTRLTVT.

The sample holds one count of this clone. The chain carries TRBV5-4 and TRBJ2-3, with 7 bases aligning to TRBD1. V lost 5 bases to trimming and J lost 5 bases; unmatched junction nucleotides: 5. The CDR3 loop spans 13 amino acids. CDR1 and CDR2 from the germline V gene are SGHNT and YYREEE (reference sequence). The CDR3 region is CASRPGQQDTQYF. The CDR3 coding sequence is TGTGCCAGCAGACCGGGACAGCAAGATACGCAGTATTTT. Full variable domain (remainder filled in from reference TRBV5-4 and TRBJ2-3): ETGVTQSPTHLIKTRGQQVTLRCSSQSGHNTVSWYQQALGQGPQFIFQYYREEENGRGNFPPRFSGLQFPNYSSELNVNALELDDSALYLCASRPGQQDTQYFGPGTRLTVL.

The chain combines TRBV12-2 with TRBJ2-5; TRBD2 is taken as the D call from the table, unchecked against the DNA. TRBV12-2 has pseudogene status. The CDR3 extends over 22 amino acids. CDR3 in DNA: TGTGCAAGTCGCTTGAGGGGTGATGGGACACTCCCCTTTGGACTAGCGGGAGAGACCCAGTACTTC. Its protein is CASRLRGDGTLPFGLAGETQYF.

The chain joins TRBV2 to TRBJ1-2, with D unresolved. Germline CDR1 and CDR2: SNHLY and FYNNEI. V was trimmed by 7 bases and J by 4 bases, leaving 16 bases between them. This CDR3 is built from 14 residues. The CDR3, as DNA: TGTGCCAGCAACCCCCGCTCGGGTAGCTATGGCTACACCTTC. Protein product: CASNPRSGSYGYTF.

The rearrangement uses TRBV19 and TRBJ2-2; 7 positions match TRBD1. Trimming took 5 bases from V and 0 from J; bases not matched to a gene: 9. The CDR3 runs 17 residues. Per germline, CDR1 LNHDA and CDR2 SQIVND (reference sequence). Here the CDR3 DNA reads TGTGCCAGTAGTCCGAGACAGGGAACTGCGAACACCGGGGAGCTGTTTTTT. This sequence encodes CASSPRQGTANTGELFF. Variable domain in full (rest from reference TRBV19 and TRBJ2-2): DGGITQSPKYLFRKEGQNVTLSCEQNLNHDAMYWYRQDPGQGLRLIYYSQIVNDFQKGDIAEGYSVSREKKESFPLTVTSAQKNPTAFYLCASSPRQGTANTGELFFGEGSRLTVL.

The chain combines TRBV9 with TRBJ1-2; 9 nucleotides align to TRBD1. The CDR3 runs to 13 residues. V lost 3 bases and J lost 8; bases outside the gene matches: 5. CDR1 and CDR2 from the germline V gene are SGDLS and YYNGEE. The CDR3 here is CASSGRQGGGYTF. The DNA for the CDR3 is TGTGCCAGCAGCGGAAGACAGGGGGGAGGCTACACCTTC.

With respect to this clone: The same CDR3 can be traced to other DNA sequences in this sample. The chain has TRBV7-3 and TRBJ1-2; tentatively, D is TRBD1 (5 bases). Per germline, CDR1 SGHTA and CDR2 FQGTGA. Deletions cut 5 bases from V and 4 bases from J, with 11 bases between. There are 13 residues in the CDR3. CDR3 sequence: CASSPDGTYGYTF. The DNA for the CDR3 is TGTGCCAGCAGCCCGGACGGGACCTATGGCTACACCTTC.

The rearrangement uses TRBV4-1 and TRBJ2-6, with a possible D match to TRBD1 (5 bases). This CDR3 has 18 residues. V was shortened by 0 bases and J by 2 bases, with 14 bases between the two germline ends. Looked up from germline, CDR1 is MGHRA and CDR2 is YSYEKL. The CDR3 DNA reads as TGCGCCAGCAGCCAAGATAGACCCAGACAGCCTGGGGCCAACGTCCTGACTTTC. Translated: CASSQDRPRQPGANVLTF.

The chain recombines TRBV9 with TRBJ2-1, with TRBD1 as a possible D gene (6 bases). Trimming left V 2 bases short and J 8 bases short, with 11 bases between. This CDR3 region has 13 residues. Germline V gives CDR1 SGDLS, CDR2 YYNGEE. CDR3 in amino acids: CASSVGRGDEQFF. The CDR3 bases are TGTGCCAGCAGCGTCGGCAGGGGCGATGAGCAGTTCTTC.

This clone was seen a single time. The rearrangement links TRBV7-6 to TRBJ2-7; 11 positions match TRBD2. V trimming: 5 bases; J trimming: 6 bases; junction bases outside the gene matches: 6. Germline V gene sequence: CDR1 SGHVS, CDR2 FNYEAQ. The CDR3 spans 14 residues. Here the CDR3 reads CASSQRLAGSEQYF. The CDR3 DNA sequence: TGTGCCAGCAGCCAAAGACTAGCGGGGAGCGAGCAGTACTTC.

The chain employs TRBV14 and TRBJ2-6; TRBD1 is a possible D gene (5 bases). This CDR3 has 15 residues. The germline V gene encodes CDR1 SGHDN and CDR2 FVKESK. Trimming shortened V by 5 bases and J by 2 bases, and 10 bases separated the two germline ends. The CDR3 bases are TGTGCCAGCAGCGTCCCAGGGACTGGGGCCAACGTCCTGACTTTC. This encodes CASSVPGTGANVLTF.

This clone was detected once. In DNA form, the CDR3 reads TGTGCCAGCAGCTTGGTCCTCGCAGGGGGTCCCAACACTGAAGCTTTCTTT. Amino acids: CASSLVLAGGPNTEAFF. J is TRBJ1-1 and V is TRBV5-6; 7 bases are shared with TRBD1. V lost 0 bases and J lost 2; bases outside the gene matches: 10. CDR3 size: 17 residues. Germline V gene lookup returns CDR1 SGHDT and CDR2 YYEEEE.

This clone occurred once. The V gene is TRBV30, the J gene TRBJ1-1, with D possibly TRBD1 on 5 matching bases. Germline V CDR1 and CDR2: GTSNPN, SVGIG (reference sequence). The CDR3 loop spans 11 amino acids. Trimming pared 2 bases from V and 11 bases from J, leaving 12 bases between. Here the CDR3 reads CAWSWGRWAFF. The CDR3 DNA follows: TGTGCCTGGAGTTGGGGGAGGTGGGCTTTCTTT. Drawing the rest from reference TRBV30 and TRBJ1-1, the complete variable domain is SQTIHQWPATLVQPVGSPLSLECTVEGTSNPNLYWYRQAAGRGLQLLFYSVGIGQISSEVPQNLSASRPQDRQFILSSKKLLLSDSGFYLCAWSWGRWAFFGQGTRLTVV.

The J gene is TRBJ2-7, the V gene TRBV28, with a tentative D call TRBD1 (6 bases). V dropped 1 base and J dropped 6 bases, with 13 bases sitting between them. The CDR3 is 14 amino acids. From germline, CDR1 is MDHEN and CDR2 SYDVKM. The CDR3 region has the DNA TGTGCCAGCAGTTTATCAGGGGCGCAGGTCGAGCAGTACTTC. As protein: CASSLSGAQVEQYF.

Points on this clone: This may be a read error, as it is one base from a much larger clone. Additional DNA sequences in this sample encode the identical CDR3. The chain carries TRBV6-1 and TRBJ1-1; maybe TRBD1 (6 bases). In germline, CDR1 is MNHNS, CDR2 SASEGT. The CDR3 runs 13 residues. CDR3 bases: TGTGCCAGCAGTGTTGAGGGACACACGGAAGCTTTCTTT. Translating gives CASSVEGHTEAFF.

In its sample, this clone was seen once. The chain has TRBV27 and TRBJ1-5; possible D gene TRBD1, 6 bases. Germline assignment: CDR1 MNHEY and CDR2 SMNVEV (reference sequence). The V end lost 3 bases, the J end lost 4 bases, and 7 bases lay between the germline ends. The CDR3 has 13 amino acids. CDR3 coding DNA: TGTGCCAGCAGTTTCGACAGGAATCAGCCCCAGCATTTT. Translating it yields CASSFDRNQPQHF.

V gene TRBV9 combines with J gene TRBJ1-3; the D gene is possibly TRBD1 (5 bases). CDR1 SGDLS and CDR2 YYNGEE come from the germline V gene. The CDR3 contains 15 residues. Trimming stripped 4 bases from V and 0 bases from J, with 11 bases between. The CDR3 protein is CASSSGLISGNTIYF. CDR3 in DNA: TGTGCCAGCAGCTCGGGACTGATCTCTGGAAACACCATATATTTT.

The chain joins TRBV2 to TRBJ1-1; D is uncertain. CDR3 length: 13 residues. The V gene's germline CDR1 is SNHLY and CDR2 FYNNEI. V was pared by 8 bases and J by 6 bases, with 16 bases between. CDR3 amino acids: CASSRREASEAFF. In nucleotides, the CDR3 is TGTGCCAGCTCAAGACGGGAAGCGTCTGAAGCTTTCTTT. Drawing the rest from reference TRBV2 and TRBJ1-1, the complete variable domain is EPEVTQTPSHQVTQMGQEVILRCVPISNHLYFYWYRQILGQKVEFLVSFYNNEISEKSEIFDDQFSVERPDGSNFTLKIRSTKLEDSAMYFCASSRREASEAFFGQGTRLTVV.

V is TRBV2 and J is TRBJ2-4; D gene uncertain. The CDR3 consists of 13 residues. Trimming removed 4 bases at V and 5 bases at J, with 9 bases between. Germline loops: CDR1 SNHLY, CDR2 FYNNEI. The CDR3 DNA follows: TGTGCCAGCAGTGTCACGACGGAAAACATTCAGTACTTC. This encodes CASSVTTENIQYF.

On this clone itself: This sample includes further DNA sequences coding for the same CDR3. This rearrangement joins TRBV7-9 to TRBJ2-1; 10 bases align to TRBD2. Germline CDR1 SEHNR, CDR2 FQNEAQ (reference sequence). J was trimmed by 8 bases and V by 3 bases; bases with no gene match: 4. The CDR3 length is 14 residues. The CDR3 nucleotides read TGTGCCAGCAGCTTGAGCGGGAGGGCCGATGAGCAGTTCTTC. Protein: CASSLSGRADEQFF.

A few counts support this clone. The chain joins TRBV2 to TRBJ1-1; the D is unclear. This CDR3 region has 13 residues. The germline V gene has CDR1 SNHLY and CDR2 FYNNEI. Trimming cost V 7 bases and J 3 bases, with 12 bases left between them. The CDR3 DNA reads TGTGCCAGCATGTGGGGTGAGGACACTGAAGCTTTCTTT. Protein product: CASMWGEDTEAFF.